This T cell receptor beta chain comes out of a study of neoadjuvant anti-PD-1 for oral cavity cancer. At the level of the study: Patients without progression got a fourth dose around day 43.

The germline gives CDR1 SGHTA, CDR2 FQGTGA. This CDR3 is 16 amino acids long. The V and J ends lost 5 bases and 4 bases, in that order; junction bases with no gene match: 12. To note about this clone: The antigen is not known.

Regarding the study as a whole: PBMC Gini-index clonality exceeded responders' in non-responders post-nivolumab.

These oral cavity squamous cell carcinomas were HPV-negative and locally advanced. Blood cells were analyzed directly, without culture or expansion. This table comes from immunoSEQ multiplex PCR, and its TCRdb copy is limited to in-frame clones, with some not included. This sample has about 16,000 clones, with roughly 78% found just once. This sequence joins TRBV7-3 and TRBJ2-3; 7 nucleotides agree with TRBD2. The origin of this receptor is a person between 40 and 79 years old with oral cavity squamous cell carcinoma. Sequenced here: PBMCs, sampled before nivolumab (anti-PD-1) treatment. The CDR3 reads CASSDQAGSLADTQYF. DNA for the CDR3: TGTGCCAGCAGCGACCAAGCGGGAAGTCTGGCAGATACGCAGTATTTT.